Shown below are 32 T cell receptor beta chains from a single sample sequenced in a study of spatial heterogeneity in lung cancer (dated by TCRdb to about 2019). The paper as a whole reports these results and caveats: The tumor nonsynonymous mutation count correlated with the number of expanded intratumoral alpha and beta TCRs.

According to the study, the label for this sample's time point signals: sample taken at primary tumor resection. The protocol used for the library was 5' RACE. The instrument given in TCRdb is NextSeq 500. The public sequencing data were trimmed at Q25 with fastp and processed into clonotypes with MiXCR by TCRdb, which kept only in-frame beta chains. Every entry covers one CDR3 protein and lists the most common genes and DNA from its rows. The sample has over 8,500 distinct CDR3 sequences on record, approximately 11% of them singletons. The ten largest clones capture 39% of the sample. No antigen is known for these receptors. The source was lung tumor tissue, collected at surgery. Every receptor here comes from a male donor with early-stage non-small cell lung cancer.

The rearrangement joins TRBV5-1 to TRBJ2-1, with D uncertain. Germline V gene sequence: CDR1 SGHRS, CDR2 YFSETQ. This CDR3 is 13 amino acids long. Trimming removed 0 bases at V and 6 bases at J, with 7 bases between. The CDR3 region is CASSLAPLNEQFF. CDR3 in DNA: TGCGCCAGCAGCTTGGCCCCCCTCAATGAGCAGTTCTTC.

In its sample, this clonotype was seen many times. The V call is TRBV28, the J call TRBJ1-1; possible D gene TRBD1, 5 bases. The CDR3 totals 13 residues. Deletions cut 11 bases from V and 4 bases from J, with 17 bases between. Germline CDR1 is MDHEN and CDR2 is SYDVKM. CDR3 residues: CAVYLQGGTEAFF. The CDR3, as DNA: TGTGCCGTCTACCTCCAGGGAGGCACTGAAGCTTTCTTT.

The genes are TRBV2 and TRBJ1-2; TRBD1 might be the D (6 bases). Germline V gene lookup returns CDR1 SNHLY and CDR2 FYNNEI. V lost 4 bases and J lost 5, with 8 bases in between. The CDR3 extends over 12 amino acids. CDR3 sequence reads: CASSGTVYGYTF. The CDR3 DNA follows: TGTGCCAGCAGTGGGACAGTATATGGCTACACCTTC.

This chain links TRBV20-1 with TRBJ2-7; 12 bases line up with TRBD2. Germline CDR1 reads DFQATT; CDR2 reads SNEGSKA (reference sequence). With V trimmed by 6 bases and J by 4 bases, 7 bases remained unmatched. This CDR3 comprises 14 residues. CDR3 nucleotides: TGCAGTGCGGGGACTAGCGGGCTTTCGTACGAGCAGTACTTC. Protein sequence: CSAGTSGLSYEQYF.

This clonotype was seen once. The CDR3, as DNA: TGTGCCTGGAAGAAAGGGGGAGATACCGGGGAGCTGTTTTTT. It specifies CAWKKGGDTGELFF. The chain links TRBV30 to TRBJ2-2; weak D call: TRBD1 (6 bases). Germline V gene lookup returns CDR1 GTSNPN and CDR2 SVGIG (reference sequence). The CDR3 length is 14 residues. The ends were cut back, 4 bases at V and 5 bases at J, with 14 bases in the middle. The whole variable domain, remainder taken from reference TRBV30 and TRBJ2-2, is SQTIHQWPATLVQPVGSPLSLECTVEGTSNPNLYWYRQAAGRGLQLLFYSVGIGQISSEVPQNLSASRPQDRQFILSSKKLLLSDSGFYLCAWKKGGDTGELFFGEGSRLTVL.

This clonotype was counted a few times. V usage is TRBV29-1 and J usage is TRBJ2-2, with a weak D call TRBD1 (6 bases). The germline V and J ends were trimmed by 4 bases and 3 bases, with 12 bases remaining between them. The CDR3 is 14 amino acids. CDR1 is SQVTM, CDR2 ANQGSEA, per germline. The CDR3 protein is CSVVGQTYTGELFF. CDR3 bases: TGCAGCGTTGTAGGACAGACTTACACCGGGGAGCTGTTTTTT.

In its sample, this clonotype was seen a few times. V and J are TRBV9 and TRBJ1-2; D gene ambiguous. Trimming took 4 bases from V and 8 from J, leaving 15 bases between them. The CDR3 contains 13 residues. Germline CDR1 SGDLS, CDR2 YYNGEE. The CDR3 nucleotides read TGTGCCAGCAGCTCGACTCGGTATGACGGCTACACCTTC. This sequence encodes CASSSTRYDGYTF.

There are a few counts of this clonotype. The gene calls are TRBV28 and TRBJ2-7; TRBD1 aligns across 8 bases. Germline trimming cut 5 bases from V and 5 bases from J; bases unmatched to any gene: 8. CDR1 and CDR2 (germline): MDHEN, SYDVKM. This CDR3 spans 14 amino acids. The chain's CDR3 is CASSLLDRVDEQYF. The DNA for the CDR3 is TGTGCCAGCAGTCTGTTGGACAGGGTGGACGAGCAGTACTTC.

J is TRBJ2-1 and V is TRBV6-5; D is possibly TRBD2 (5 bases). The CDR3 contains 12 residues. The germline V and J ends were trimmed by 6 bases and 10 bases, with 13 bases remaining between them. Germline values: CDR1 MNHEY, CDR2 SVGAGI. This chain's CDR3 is CASREAGGEQFF. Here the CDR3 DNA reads TGTGCCAGCAGGGAGGCAGGAGGAGAGCAGTTCTTC.

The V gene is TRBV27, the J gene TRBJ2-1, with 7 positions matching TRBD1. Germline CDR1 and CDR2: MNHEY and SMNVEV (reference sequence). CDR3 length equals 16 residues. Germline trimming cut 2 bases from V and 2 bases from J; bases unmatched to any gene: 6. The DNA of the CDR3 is TGTGCCAGCAGTTTAATCCGGGACAGAGCCTACAATGAGCAGTTCTTC. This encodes CASSLIRDRAYNEQFF.

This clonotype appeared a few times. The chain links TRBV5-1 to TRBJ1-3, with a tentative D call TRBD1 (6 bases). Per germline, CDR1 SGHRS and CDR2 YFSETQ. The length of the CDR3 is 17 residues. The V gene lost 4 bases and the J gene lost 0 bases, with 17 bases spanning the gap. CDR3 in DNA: TGCGCCAGCAGCCCGACTGGGCAGGGGACCTCTGGAAACACCATATATTTT. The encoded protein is CASSPTGQGTSGNTIYF.

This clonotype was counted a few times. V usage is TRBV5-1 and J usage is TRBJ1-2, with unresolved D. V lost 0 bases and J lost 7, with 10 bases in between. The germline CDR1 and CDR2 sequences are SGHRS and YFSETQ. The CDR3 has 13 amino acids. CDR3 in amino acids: CASSLGTEAGYTF. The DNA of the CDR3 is TGCGCCAGCAGCTTGGGCACAGAGGCTGGCTACACCTTC. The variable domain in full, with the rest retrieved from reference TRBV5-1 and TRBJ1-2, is KAGVTQTPRYLIKTRGQQVTLSCSPISGHRSVSWYQQTPGQGLQFLFEYFSETQRNKGNFPGRFSGRQFSNSRSEMNVSTLELGDSALYLCASSLGTEAGYTFGSGTRLTVV.

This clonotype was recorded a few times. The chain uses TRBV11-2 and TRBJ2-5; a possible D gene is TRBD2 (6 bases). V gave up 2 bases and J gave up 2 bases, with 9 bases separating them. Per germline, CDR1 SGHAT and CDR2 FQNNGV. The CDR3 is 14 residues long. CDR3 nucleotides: TGTGCCAGCAGCTTACTGGCGGGGCAAGAGACCCAGTACTTC. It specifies CASSLLAGQETQYF.

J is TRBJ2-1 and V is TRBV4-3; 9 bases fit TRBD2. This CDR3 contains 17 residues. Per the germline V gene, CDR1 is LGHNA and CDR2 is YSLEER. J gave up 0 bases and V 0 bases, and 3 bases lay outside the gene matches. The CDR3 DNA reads TGCGCCAGCAGCCAAGAGCTAGCGGGGAGCTCCTACAATGAGCAGTTCTTC. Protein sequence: CASSQELAGSSYNEQFF.

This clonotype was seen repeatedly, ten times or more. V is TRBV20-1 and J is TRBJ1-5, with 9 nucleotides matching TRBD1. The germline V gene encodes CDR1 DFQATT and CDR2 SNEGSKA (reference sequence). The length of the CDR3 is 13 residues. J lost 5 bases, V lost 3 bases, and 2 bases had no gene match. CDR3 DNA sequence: TGCAGTGCTAGGGGACAGGGAGATCAGCCCCAGCATTTT. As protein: CSARGQGDQPQHF.

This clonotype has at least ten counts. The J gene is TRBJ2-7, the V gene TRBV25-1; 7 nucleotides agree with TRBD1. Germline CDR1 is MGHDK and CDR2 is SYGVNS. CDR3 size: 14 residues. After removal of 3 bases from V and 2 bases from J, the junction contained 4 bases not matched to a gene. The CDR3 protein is CASSDRDRAYEQYF. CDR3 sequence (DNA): TGTGCCAGCAGTGATCGGGACAGAGCCTACGAGCAGTACTTC.

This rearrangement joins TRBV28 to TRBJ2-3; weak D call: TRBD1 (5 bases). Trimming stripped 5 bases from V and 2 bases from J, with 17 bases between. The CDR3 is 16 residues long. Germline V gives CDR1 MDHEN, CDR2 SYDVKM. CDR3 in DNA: TGTGCCAGCAGTCCGTCGACAGCGTGGGACACAGATACGCAGTATTTT. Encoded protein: CASSPSTAWDTDTQYF.

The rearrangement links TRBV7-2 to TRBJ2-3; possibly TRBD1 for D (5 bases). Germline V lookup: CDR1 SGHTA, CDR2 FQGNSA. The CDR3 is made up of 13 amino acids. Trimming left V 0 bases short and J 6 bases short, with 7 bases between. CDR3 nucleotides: TGTGCCAGCAGCTTAGCTACAGGTGATACGCAGTATTTT. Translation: CASSLATGDTQYF.

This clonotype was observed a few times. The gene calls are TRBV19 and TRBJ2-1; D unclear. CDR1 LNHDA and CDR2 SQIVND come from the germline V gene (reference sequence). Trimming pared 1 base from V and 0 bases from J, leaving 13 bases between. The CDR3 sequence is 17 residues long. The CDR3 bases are TGTGCCAGTAGTATAGCTGATGGTGGACCCTCCTACAATGAGCAGTTCTTC. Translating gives CASSIADGGPSYNEQFF.

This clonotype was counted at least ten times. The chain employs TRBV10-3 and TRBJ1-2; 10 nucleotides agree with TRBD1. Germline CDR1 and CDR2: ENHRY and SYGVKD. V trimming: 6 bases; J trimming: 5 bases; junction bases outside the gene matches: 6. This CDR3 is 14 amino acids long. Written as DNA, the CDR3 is TGTGCCATCAGGGGGACAGGGGAAGGTTATGGCTACACCTTC. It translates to CAIRGTGEGYGYTF.

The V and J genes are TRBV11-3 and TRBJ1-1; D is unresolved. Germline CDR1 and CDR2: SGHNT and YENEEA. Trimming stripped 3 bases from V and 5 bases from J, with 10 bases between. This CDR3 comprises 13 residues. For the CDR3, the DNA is TGTGCCAGCAGCTTGGAAGGGTGGACTGAAGCTTTCTTT. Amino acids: CASSLEGWTEAFF.

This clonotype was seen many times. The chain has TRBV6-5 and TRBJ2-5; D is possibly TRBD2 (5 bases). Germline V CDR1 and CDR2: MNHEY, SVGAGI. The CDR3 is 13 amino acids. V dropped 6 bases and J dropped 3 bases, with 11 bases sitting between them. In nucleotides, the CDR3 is TGTGCCAGCAGACTACTAGTTGAAGAGACCCAGTACTTC. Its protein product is CASRLLVEETQYF.

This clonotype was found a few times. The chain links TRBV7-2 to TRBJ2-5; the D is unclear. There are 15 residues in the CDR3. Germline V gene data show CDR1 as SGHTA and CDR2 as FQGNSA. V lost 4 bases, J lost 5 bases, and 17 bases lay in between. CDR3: CASSSERGMQETQYF. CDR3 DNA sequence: TGTGCCAGCAGCTCCGAGAGAGGCATGCAGGAGACCCAGTACTTC.

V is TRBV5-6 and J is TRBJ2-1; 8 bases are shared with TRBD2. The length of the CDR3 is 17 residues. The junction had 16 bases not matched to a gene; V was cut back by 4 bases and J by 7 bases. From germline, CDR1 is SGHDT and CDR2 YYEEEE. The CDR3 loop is CASSKTTLAGFGNEQFF. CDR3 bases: TGTGCCAGCAGCAAAACTACTTTAGCGGGGTTTGGGAATGAGCAGTTCTTC.

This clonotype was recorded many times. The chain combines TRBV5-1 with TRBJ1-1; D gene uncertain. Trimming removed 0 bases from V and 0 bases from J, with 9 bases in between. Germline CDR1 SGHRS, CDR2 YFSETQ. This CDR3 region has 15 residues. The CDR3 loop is CASSLDPGMNTEAFF. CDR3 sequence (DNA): TGCGCCAGCAGCTTGGACCCAGGAATGAACACTGAAGCTTTCTTT. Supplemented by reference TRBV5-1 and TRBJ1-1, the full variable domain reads KAGVTQTPRYLIKTRGQQVTLSCSPISGHRSVSWYQQTPGQGLQFLFEYFSETQRNKGNFPGRFSGRQFSNSRSEMNVSTLELGDSALYLCASSLDPGMNTEAFFGQGTRLTVV.

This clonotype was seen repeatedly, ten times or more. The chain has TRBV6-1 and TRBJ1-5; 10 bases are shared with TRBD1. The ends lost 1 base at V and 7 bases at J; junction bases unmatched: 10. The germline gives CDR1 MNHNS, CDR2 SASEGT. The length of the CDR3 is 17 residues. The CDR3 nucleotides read TGTGCCAGCAGTGAAGGCCGGACAGGGGGTTCGGTACAGCCCCAGCATTTT. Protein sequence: CASSEGRTGGSVQPQHF.

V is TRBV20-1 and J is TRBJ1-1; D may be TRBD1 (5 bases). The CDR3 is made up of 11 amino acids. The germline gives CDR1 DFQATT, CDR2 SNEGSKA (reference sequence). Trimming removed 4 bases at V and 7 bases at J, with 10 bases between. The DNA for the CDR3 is TGCAGTGCTAATCGAGGGGTTGAAGCTTTCTTT. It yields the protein CSANRGVEAFF.

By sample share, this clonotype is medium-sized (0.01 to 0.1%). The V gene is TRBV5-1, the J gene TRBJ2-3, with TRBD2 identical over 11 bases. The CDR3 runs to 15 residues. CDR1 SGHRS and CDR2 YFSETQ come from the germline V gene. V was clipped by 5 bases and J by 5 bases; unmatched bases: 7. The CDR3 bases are TGCGCCAGCAGATTAGCGGGGGGGCCTCAAGATACGCAGTATTTT. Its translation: CASRLAGGPQDTQYF.

CDR3 protein: CATSDLVASMAEQFF. In DNA, the CDR3 is TGTGCCACCAGTGATTTAGTCGCTAGTATGGCTGAGCAGTTCTTC. V usage is TRBV24-1 and J usage is TRBJ2-1; D is unclear. Trimming cost V 1 base and J 9 bases, with 15 bases left between them. Per the germline V gene, CDR1 is KGHDR and CDR2 is SFDVKD. The CDR3 covers 15 residues.

The CDR3 coding sequence is TGTGCCAGCAGCCCCACGGGAGGGACAGCCGTTCAGTACTTC. Protein: CASSPTGGTAVQYF. This chain uses TRBV6-2 or TRBV6-3 with TRBJ2-4; D is perhaps TRBD2 (8 bases). The V and J ends lost 6 bases and 11 bases respectively, with 20 bases between them. The germline V gene has CDR1 MNHEY and CDR2 SVGEGT. This CDR3 comprises 14 residues.

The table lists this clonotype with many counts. The DNA of the CDR3 is TGCGCCAGCAGTCAAGAGCCTAGCGGGGGATACGAGCAGTACTTC. This codes for CASSQEPSGGYEQYF. This chain connects TRBV23-1 to TRBJ2-7; 10 positions agree with TRBD2. TRBV23-1 is filed as an ORF, its function uncertain. With V trimmed by 2 bases and J by 4 bases, 5 bases remained unmatched. This CDR3 has 15 amino acids.

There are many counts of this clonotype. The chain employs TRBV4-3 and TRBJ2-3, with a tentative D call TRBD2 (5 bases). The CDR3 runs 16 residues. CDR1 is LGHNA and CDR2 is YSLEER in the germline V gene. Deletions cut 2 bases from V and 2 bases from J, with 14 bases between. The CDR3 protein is CASSQSPQRYTDTQYF. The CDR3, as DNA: TGCGCCAGCAGCCAATCACCCCAGCGGTACACAGATACGCAGTATTTT.